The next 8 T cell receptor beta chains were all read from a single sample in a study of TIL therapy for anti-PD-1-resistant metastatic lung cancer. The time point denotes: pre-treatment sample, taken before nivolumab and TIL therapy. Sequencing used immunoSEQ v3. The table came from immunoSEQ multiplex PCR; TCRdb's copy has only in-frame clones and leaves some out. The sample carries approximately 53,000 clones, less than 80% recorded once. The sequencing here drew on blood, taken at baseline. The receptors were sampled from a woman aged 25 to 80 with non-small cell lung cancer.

In DNA, the CDR3 is TGTGCCAGCAGCTCCAAACGGGGGGGCCAAGATGAGCAGTTCTTC. Protein sequence: CASSSKRGGQDEQFF. The rearrangement joins TRBV11-3 to TRBJ2-1; 8 nucleotides align to TRBD2. Per germline, CDR1 SGHNT and CDR2 YENEEA. With V trimmed by 4 bases and J by 8 bases, 10 bases remained unmatched. The CDR3 spans 15 residues.

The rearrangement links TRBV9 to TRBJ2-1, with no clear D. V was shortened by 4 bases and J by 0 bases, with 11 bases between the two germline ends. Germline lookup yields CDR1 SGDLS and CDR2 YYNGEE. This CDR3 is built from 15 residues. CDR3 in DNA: TGTGCCAGCAGCAAACAGACCAGCTCCTACAATGAGCAGTTCTTC. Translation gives CASSKQTSSYNEQFF.

The chain's CDR3 is CSGRVYNEQFF. The CDR3 DNA follows: TGCAGTGGGAGGGTTTACAATGAGCAGTTCTTC. The chain carries TRBV20-1 and TRBJ2-1; TRBD2 might be the D (6 bases). This CDR3 region has 11 residues. Germline CDR1 DFQATT, CDR2 SNEGSKA (reference sequence). V was trimmed by 7 bases and J by 4 bases, leaving 8 bases between them.

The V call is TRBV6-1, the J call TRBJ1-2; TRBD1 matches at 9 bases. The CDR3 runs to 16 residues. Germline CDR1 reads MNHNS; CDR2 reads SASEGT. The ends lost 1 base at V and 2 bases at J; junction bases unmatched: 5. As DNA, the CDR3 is TGTGCCAGCAGTGAAGTCCGGACAGGGGCAAACTATGGCTACACCTTC. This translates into CASSEVRTGANYGYTF.

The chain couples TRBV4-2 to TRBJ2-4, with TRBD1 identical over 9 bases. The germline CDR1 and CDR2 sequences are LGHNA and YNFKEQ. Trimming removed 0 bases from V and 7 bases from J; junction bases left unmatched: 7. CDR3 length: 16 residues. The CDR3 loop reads CASSQDHGTGRNIQYF. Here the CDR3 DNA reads TGTGCCAGCAGCCAAGATCACGGGACAGGGCGGAACATTCAGTACTTC.

The CDR3, as DNA: TGTGCCAGCAGTTACCTACGAAACGGCACTGAAGCTTTCTTT. This translates into CASSYLRNGTEAFF. The rearrangement joins TRBV6-7 to TRBJ1-1; unclear D gene. TRBV6-7 is known as an ORF, though its function is uncertain. The CDR3 contains 14 residues. Trimming cost V 2 bases and J 4 bases, with 11 bases left between them.

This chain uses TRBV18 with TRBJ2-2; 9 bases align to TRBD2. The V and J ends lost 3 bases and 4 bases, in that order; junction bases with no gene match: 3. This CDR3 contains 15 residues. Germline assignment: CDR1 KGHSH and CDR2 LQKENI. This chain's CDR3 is CASSPLAGTTGELFF. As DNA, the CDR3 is TGTGCCAGCTCACCTCTAGCGGGGACCACCGGGGAGCTGTTTTTT.

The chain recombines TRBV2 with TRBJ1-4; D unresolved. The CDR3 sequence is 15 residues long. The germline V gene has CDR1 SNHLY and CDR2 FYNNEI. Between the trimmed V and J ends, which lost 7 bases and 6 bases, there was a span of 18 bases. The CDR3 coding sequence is TGTGCCAGCAAGGGAAAAGGATTAAAAGATGAAAAACTGTTTTTT. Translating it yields CASKGKGLKDEKLFF.